This TCR beta chain was observed in a study of blood T cells in healthy people across ages. Study information: Template switching caught about one barcoded beta molecule for each two T cells.

Broader study findings: Long-lived donors had more naive CD4+ cells and higher diversity than aged donors. TCR beta diversity, measured per million T cells, fell in a roughly linear way with age.

Trimming took 11 bases from V and 5 from J, leaving 12 bases between them. The CDR3 is 12 amino acids. Germline loops: CDR1 MDHEN, CDR2 SYDVKM. The use of a sample-barcoded 5' primer and a J-beta primer mix characterized a second PCR of 7 to 11 cycles. Each CDR3 protein is one row after TCRdb ran MiXCR on the 5' RACE reads. The sample shows about 1.5 million distinct CDR3 sequences, approximately 42% of them seen only once. Comments on this clonotype: Its antigen remains unknown.

The chain joins TRBV28 to TRBJ2-2; D perhaps matches TRBD1 (5 bases). Sequencing used blood. The TCR sequence derives from a woman aged 18-29 years in good health. The CDR3 sequence is CAVRKGTGELFF. Here the CDR3 DNA reads TGTGCCGTCAGAAAGGGGACCGGGGAGCTGTTTTTT.